This section outlines one TCR beta chain sequence together with its context. This clonotype appeared many times. The antigen it recognizes is unknown. There are no base qualities to consult, and no much larger clone falls within one base. The sample is drawn from a study of identical twins (dated by TCRdb to the mid-2010s). With respect to the entire study: To test whether fetal clonotypes persist, the study used deep sequencing on TCR alpha and beta repertoires from monozygotic twins, unrelated adults of various ages, and cord blood. To rule out contamination, replicate twin experiments were performed at different times with different library preparation protocols.

The investigation overall reported the following: Recombination models systematically underestimated out-of-frame TCR alpha sharing in monozygotic twins but agreed with sharing between unrelated individuals. Invariant T cells such as MAIT and iNKT could partly confound zero-insertion analyses, although diverse VJ usage argued against such confounding for most clonotypes. Because the same donors could not be followed over many years, the conclusions depended on cross-sectional statistical analysis. Abundant cord blood beta clonotypes had fewer insertions, young adult naive repertoires showed a similar but weaker trend, and memory repertoires showed no such trend. A weaker excess of twin sharing was found in beta out-of-frame sequences because the signal-to-noise ratio was lowered by fewer shared sequences. Compared with coincidental sharing between unrelated individuals, out-of-frame TCR alpha sequences shared between twins had an excess of sequences with low generation probability.

Preparation of the library involved 5' RACE. The sequencer listed for this sample is Illumina HiSeq 2000. Template switching introduced a universal primer binding site; the final cDNA contained a unique molecular identifier, enabling accurate counting of TCR cDNA molecules. Specific primers in the conserved constant-segment region were used to synthesize first-strand cDNA for TCR alpha and beta chains. Each cDNA library was double barcoded, with a SMART-Mk sample barcode plus Illumina barcodes, to control for contamination. Two successive PCR steps introduced TruSeq adapter sequences along with Illumina sample barcodes. TCR alpha and beta cDNA libraries were sequenced on the Illumina HiSeq platform with custom primers. As for the original processing: Raw reads were processed with MiGEC to extract unique molecular identifiers, and MiXCR was used to determine CDR3 positions. Recombination models were inferred per individual with the repgenHMM and IGoR tools using an EM algorithm. The tcR package in R was used for shared clonotype analysis, with sharing normalized by the product of cloneset sizes. To study raw recombination free of thymic and clonal selection effects, out-of-frame nonproductive sequences were analyzed. The public reads were reprocessed in TCRdb via fastp at Q25 and MiXCR, keeping in-frame beta chains. Entries are consolidated by CDR3 protein sequence, retaining the most common genes and DNA. The V and J calls shown here were made by TCRdb, not taken from the authors' results. The sample yields around 570,000 distinct CDR3 sequences; 9% to 10% were counted once. Of the sample, under 3% is held by the ten largest clones.

All donors were healthy Caucasians. The twin cohort comprised three pairs of female monozygotic twins, all aged roughly 18 to 30 years. The RNA used for TCR libraries was isolated from peripheral blood mononuclear cells. Unmatched junction bases come to 9, with V trimmed by 2 bases and J by 12 bases. The germline V gene supplies CDR1 ENHRY and CDR2 SYGVKD. The CDR3 sequence holds 13 residues, the cysteine and phenylalanine included. Only CDR3 DNA is held: 39 bases, read in frame from base 1. This sample was shared with a second study, whose subject was yellow fever vaccine responses in identical twins. As the second paper documents: According to the authors, in identical twins the way T cells responded to vaccination appeared partly convergent and partly personalized. The study precisely tracked vaccine-responding T cell clones in identical twins.

What was sequenced was PBMCs. This TCR was recovered from a woman aged 18-29 years in good health. The chain joins TRBV10-3 to TRBJ2-7; 8 bases in the middle match TRBD1. The nucleotide sequence is given as TGTGCCATCAGTGAGACCGATCGGACAGGGTTGTACTTC. Translated, this gives CAISETDRTGLYF.